A single T cell receptor (beta chain) is shown here with its context. Its target is unknown. These data belong to a study of cytomegalovirus exposure and HLA in healthy donors. Study-level results: Three chains linked to CMV were shown in vitro to be specific for CMV antigens. In the 95 to 150 validation repertoires, approximately 93% of cluster scores exceeded 0, per a later analysis. Rarity marked most TCR sequences, yet some public TCRs occurred in many donors. A list of roughly 180 TCR beta chains associated with cytomegalovirus was given.

TCRdb's table, derived via immunoSEQ multiplex PCR, lists solely in-frame clones and lacks some. This repertoire shows some 170,000 clones, roughly 80% found once; its top ten account for 10%. CDR1 and CDR2 from the germline V gene are GTSNPN and SVGIG (reference sequence). This CDR3 has 14 residues. Deletions cut 4 bases from V and 5 bases from J, with 18 bases between. The TCR was taken from a man aged 25 to 40 in good health and CMV-seropositive. The sequenced sample was PBMCs. The chain links TRBV30 to TRBJ2-7, with a possible D match to TRBD1 (6 bases). The CDR3 sequence: CAWTTGIQGHEQYF. The DNA of the CDR3 is TGTGCCTGGACCACAGGGATTCAAGGCCACGAGCAGTACTTC.